The rows below give T cell receptor beta chains drawn from one sample of a study of beta chain features in type 1 diabetes. The method was immunoSEQ multiplex PCR; TCRdb's version includes in-frame clones alone and lacks a portion of them. The sample holds roughly 40,000 clones, more than 40% seen once. Sequences were obtained from central memory CD4+ T cells from blood. The receptors originated from a woman younger than 35 in good health. Each CDR3 is given with its conserved first and last residue. The D gene is left open where the match is weak. Some rows have no size entry. The others give once, few or many, or a class for an expanded clone.

clone size | D gene | J gene | V gene | CDR3 DNA | CDR3 protein
- | - | TRBJ1-1 | TRBV5-4 | TGTGCCAGCAGCTCGTCTATTGGGGGGTATAACACTGAAGCTTTCTTT | CASSSSIGGYNTEAFF
- | - | TRBJ1-4 | TRBV18 | TGTGCCAGCTCACCCATAGCTGGAGCGTCTAATGAAAAACTGTTTTTT | CASSPIAGASNEKLFF
few | TRBD1 | TRBJ2-7 | TRBV2 | TGTGCCAGCAGTGGGGACAGCTACGAGCAGTACTTC | CASSGDSYEQYF
- | - | TRBJ2-5 | TRBV11-2 | TGTGCCAGCAGCTTTAACGGCCGGACTCTGTACTTC | CASSFNGRTLYF
- | TRBD1 | TRBJ2-2 | TRBV5-1 | TGCGCCAGCAGCTCCCATCCCGGACAGGCCAGGGTCACCGGGGAGCTGTTTTTT | CASSSHPGQARVTGELFF
once | - | TRBJ1-1 | TRBV30 | TGTGCCTGGGCCGGGGATTTGAACACTGAAGCTTTCTTT | CAWAGDLNTEAFF
few | TRBD1 | TRBJ2-1 | TRBV18 | TGTGCCAGCTCACCGCTTTCCGGGACAGGGGAATTCTACAATGAGCAGTTCTTC | CASSPLSGTGEFYNEQFF
once | TRBD1 | TRBJ2-7 | TRBV28 | TGTGCCAGCCGATTCACAGGGGGCTACGAGCAGTACTTC | CASRFTGGYEQYF
- | TRBD2 | TRBJ2-3 | TRBV10-3 | TGTGCCATCAGTGAGTCGATAATAGCGGGAGTTACGCAGTATTTT | CAISESIIAGVTQYF
few | - | TRBJ1-4 | TRBV7-9 | TGTGCCAGCAGTGGGGAGGGGAAAAAACTGTTTTTT | CASSGEGKKLFF
- | TRBD2 | TRBJ2-1 | TRBV12-5 | TGTGCTAGTCACCGTCTCGGGGGGTCCTACAATGAGCAGTTCTTC | CASHRLGGSYNEQFF
few | TRBD1 | TRBJ2-3 | TRBV2 | TGTGCCAGCAGCGACAGGGGCCGCGGGAATACGCAGTATTTT | CASSDRGRGNTQYF
- | TRBD2 | TRBJ2-1 | TRBV5-1 | TGCGCCAGCAGCCCCGGACTAGCTCGCTACAATGAGCAGTTCTTC | CASSPGLARYNEQFF
once | TRBD1 | TRBJ1-2 | TRBV15 | TGTGCCACCCGACAGGGGGGCAGAGAGGGGTTGGCGAACTATGGCTACACCTTC | CATRQGGREGLANYGYTF
- | TRBD1 | TRBJ1-1 | TRBV6-1 | TGTGCCAGCAGTGAGAGGAGGGACAGCCCGGCTTTCTTT | CASSERRDSPAFF
- | TRBD1 | TRBJ2-7 | TRBV5-6 | TGTGCCAGCACCCGAACGGGGACAGGGAGCATTCGTGGCGAGCAGTACTTC | CASTRTGTGSIRGEQYF
- | - | TRBJ2-3 | TRBV28 | TGTGCCAGCAGTTTGTCGGACAGGTACTACCAGCGGGGCACAGATACGCAGTATTTT | CASSLSDRYYQRGTDTQYF
- | - | TRBJ1-1 | TRBV5-1 | TGCGCCAGCAGTAGGACAGTAACCGCTGAAGCTTTCTTT | CASSRTVTAEAFF
- | TRBD1 | TRBJ2-3 | TRBV10-3 | TGTGCCATCAGTCCAAGGACAGGGGGTACAGATACGCAGTATTTT | CAISPRTGGTDTQYF
- | - | TRBJ2-7 | TRBV15 | TGTGCCACCAGCCGGGGATACTACGAGCAGTACTTC | CATSRGYYEQYF
- | TRBD1 | TRBJ2-5 | TRBV5-4 | TGTGCCAGCAGCCTCGACAGGGCGGAGACCCAGTACTTC | CASSLDRAETQYF
- | TRBD1 | TRBJ1-2 | TRBV5-4 | TGTGCCAGCAGCTTGGTGTCCTCAGGGGGTAACTATGGCTACACCTTC | CASSLVSSGGNYGYTF
once | - | TRBJ2-3 | TRBV7-7 | TGTGCTAGCAGCCCGCAGGTGGGGGGTACGCAGTATTTT | CASSPQVGGTQYF
few | TRBD1 | TRBJ1-2 | TRBV10-3 | TGTGCCATCAGTGAAGTTTCCCGGGACAGGGGGAACTATGGCTACACCTTC | CAISEVSRDRGNYGYTF
- | - | TRBJ1-2 | TRBV30 | TGTGCCTGGAGTGTAGGGGTTAACTATGGCTACACCTTC | CAWSVGVNYGYTF
few | - | TRBJ2-2 | TRBV19 | TGTGCCAGTAGCCTTACCGGGGAGCTGTTTTTT | CASSLTGELFF
once | TRBD1 | TRBJ2-7 | TRBV2 | TGTGCCAGCAGTGAACAGGGGGTGCTCTACGAGCAGTACTTC | CASSEQGVLYEQYF
few | - | TRBJ1-4 | TRBV5-1 | TGCGCCAGCAGCCCGGGGACATATGAAAAACTGTTTTTT | CASSPGTYEKLFF
- | - | TRBJ1-2 | TRBV6-5 | TGTGCCAGCAGCGCACAACCAAACTATGGCTACACCTTC | CASSAQPNYGYTF
few | - | TRBJ1-1 | TRBV5-6 | TGTGCCAGCAGCTTGGAGGCCAGGTACACTGAAGCTTTCTTT | CASSLEARYTEAFF
- | TRBD2 | TRBJ2-7 | TRBV29-1 | TGCAGCGTTACCTCTAGCGTTGGGACTACCTACGAGCAGTACTTC | CSVTSSVGTTYEQYF
- | TRBD1 | TRBJ2-2 | TRBV5-1 | TGCGCCAGCAGCTATGTCCAGGGGGCCACCGGGGAGCTGTTTTTT | CASSYVQGATGELFF
- | - | TRBJ2-3 | TRBV19 | TGTGCCAGTAGTAGTCTAGCCGGAGGGGCTACGCAGTATTTT | CASSSLAGGATQYF
- | TRBD2 | TRBJ2-7 | TRBV7-9 | TGTGCCAGCAGCTCGCGCTTAGCGGGATACTACGAGCAGTACTTC | CASSSRLAGYYEQYF
- | - | TRBJ2-7 | TRBV2 | TGTGCCAGCAGTACCAGGGGTACCGGGTCCTACGAGCAGTACTTC | CASSTRGTGSYEQYF
few | TRBD1 | TRBJ1-4 | TRBV7-9 | TGTGCCAGCAGCCCTGGACAGGGGGGTACTAATGAAAAACTGTTTTTT | CASSPGQGGTNEKLFF
- | TRBD2 | TRBJ2-1 | TRBV6-1 | TGTGCCAGCTCGCCAGGACTAGCGGGCCATGAGCAGTTCTTC | CASSPGLAGHEQFF
medium-sized | - | TRBJ2-2 | TRBV7-9 | TGTGCCAGCAGCTCTGCCCGGGGTCGGGTCACCGGGGAGCTGTTTTTT | CASSSARGRVTGELFF
few | TRBD1 | TRBJ2-7 | TRBV5-4 | TGTGCCAGCAGCTTGGCAGCGGGACAGGGAGGCGAGCAGTACTTC | CASSLAAGQGGEQYF
- | - | TRBJ1-1 | TRBV18 | TGTGCCAGCTCACCACGGTCGCGCGGACTCGAGAACACTGAAGCTTTCTTT | CASSPRSRGLENTEAFF
- | TRBD1 | TRBJ2-1 | TRBV27 | TGTGCCAGCAGTTCGGGACAGACCACCTACAATGAGCAGTTCTTC | CASSSGQTTYNEQFF
- | - | TRBJ2-1 | TRBV29-1 | TGCAGCGTTGGTCCTAGCACCACCTACAATGAGCAGTTCTTC | CSVGPSTTYNEQFF
- | - | TRBJ1-3 | TRBV5-1 | TGCGCCAGCAGCTTACAGGGTGAAAGAAACACCATATATTTT | CASSLQGERNTIYF
- | TRBD2 | TRBJ2-5 | TRBV7-3 | TGTGCCAGCAGCCCCGGGACTAGCGGGGGGGAGACCCAGTACTTC | CASSPGTSGGETQYF
- | - | TRBJ2-1 | TRBV19 | TGTGCCAGTAGTATCCGGCTAGCGTACAATGAGCAGTTCTTC | CASSIRLAYNEQFF
- | TRBD2 | TRBJ2-3 | TRBV5-1 | TGCGCCAGCAGCCCTTCCGGGACTAGCGGGGGAGATACGCAGTATTTT | CASSPSGTSGGDTQYF
- | TRBD2 | TRBJ2-3 | TRBV7-2 | TGTGCCAGCAGCTACGGGACTAGCGGGTGGGGAGATACGCAGTATTTT | CASSYGTSGWGDTQYF
few | - | TRBJ1-3 | TRBV30 | TGTGCCTGGAGTCAGTCAGGGGCTGGAAACACCATATATTTT | CAWSQSGAGNTIYF
- | TRBD2 | TRBJ2-3 | TRBV19 | TGTGCCAGTAGTAAGACTAGCGGGCTATTCACAGATACGCAGTATTTT | CASSKTSGLFTDTQYF
few | TRBD1 | TRBJ2-3 | TRBV6-6 | TGTGCCAGCAGGGCACAGGGGAGCACAGATACGCAGTATTTT | CASRAQGSTDTQYF
few | - | TRBJ2-3 | TRBV11-2 | TGTGCCAGCAGCTTAGAAGGGAGGAATACGCAGTATTTT | CASSLEGRNTQYF
few | TRBD2 | TRBJ2-1 | TRBV6-1 | TGTGCCAGCAGTGTTTATAGCGGGAGGTCGGGGAATGAGCAGTTCTTC | CASSVYSGRSGNEQFF
- | - | TRBJ2-7 | TRBV7-2 | TGTGCCAGCAGCCTCCCCAACAGGGTCTCCTACGAGCAGTACTTC | CASSLPNRVSYEQYF
- | TRBD1 | TRBJ2-2 | TRBV19 | TGTGCCAGTAGTATCGTAGAGACAGGGACCGGGGAGCTGTTTTTT | CASSIVETGTGELFF
- | - | TRBJ2-7 | TRBV9 | TGTGCCAGCAGCGTAGCCGGGTTATCCTACGAGCAGTACTTC | CASSVAGLSYEQYF